Detailed here is one T cell receptor beta chain. Its specificity is not known. This could be a read error, since a much larger clone is one nucleotide away. Excluded: other autoimmune disease, uncontrolled infection, pregnancy or lactation. For repertoire sequencing, the TCR beta CDR3 regions were amplified from RNA transcripts. Investigators did first-round RT-PCR with HTBI primers, then second-round multiplex PCR. TCRdb reprocessed the multiplex PCR reads with MiXCR, giving one entry per CDR3 protein. The table has about 500,000 distinct CDR3 sequences, roughly 39% seen once; the top ten hold roughly 4%. There are 13 residues in the CDR3. The germline V gene encodes CDR1 DFQATT and CDR2 SNEGSKA (reference sequence). This entry comes from a study of Graves' ophthalmopathy and Graves' hyperthyroidism. Study observations and caveats: A 13-signature model separated ophthalmopathy from stable hyperthyroidism, reaching around 89% sensitivity and 80% to 83% specificity cross-validated.

The genes are TRBV20-1 and TRBJ2-7, with D possibly being TRBD2 (6 bases). This TCR derives from an adult man with Graves' hyperthyroidism. The sequencing input was peripheral blood or thyroid tissue (not recorded which). CDR3 sequence: CSARERGSYERYF. CDR3 in DNA: TGCAGTGCTAGAGAACGGGGGTCCTACGAGCGGTACTTC.